Shown below are 22 T cell receptor beta chains from a single sample sequenced in a study of blood T cells in healthy people across ages. With a J-beta primer mix and a sample-barcoded 5' primer, a second PCR ran 7 to 11 cycles. MiXCR, applied by TCRdb to the 5' RACE reads, yields one record per CDR3 protein. This table holds more than 800,000 distinct CDR3 sequences, under 30% found once. Sequenced input: blood. The receptors were sampled from a woman aged 80 or over in good health.

This clonotype showed up many times. The chain employs TRBV7-9 and TRBJ2-3, with TRBD2 identical over 9 bases. The germline gives CDR1 SEHNR, CDR2 FQNEAQ (reference sequence). V lost 5 bases to trimming and J lost 3 bases; unmatched junction nucleotides: 9. The CDR3 loop spans 16 amino acids. CDR3 sequence: CASSRNSGGPTDTQYF. DNA for the CDR3: TGTGCCAGCAGCAGAAATAGCGGGGGTCCTACAGATACGCAGTATTTT. Variable domain in full (rest from reference TRBV7-9 and TRBJ2-3): DTGVSQNPRHKITKRGQNVTFRCDPISEHNRLYWYRQTLGQGPEFLTYFQNEAQLEKSRLLSDRFSAERPKGSFSTLEIQRTEQGDSAMYLCASSRNSGGPTDTQYFGPGTRLTVL.

This chain uses TRBV12-3 or TRBV12-4 with TRBJ2-3; 7 bases line up with TRBD2. V gave up 6 bases and J gave up 2 bases; unmatched junction bases: 11. The CDR3 contains 16 residues. CDR3: CASSQFLAVATDTQYF. CDR3 bases: TGTGCCAGCAGCCAGTTCCTAGCGGTCGCCACAGATACGCAGTATTTT.

This clonotype was counted many times. The chain couples TRBV4-1 to TRBJ2-1, with TRBD1 as a possible D gene (6 bases). Germline assignment: CDR1 MGHRA and CDR2 YSYEKL. Deletions cut 1 base from V and 4 bases from J, with 14 bases between. The CDR3 has 16 amino acids. CDR3 in DNA: TGCGCCAGCAGCCAAGGGGGGACAAGAACGTACAATGAGCAGTTCTTC. Residues: CASSQGGTRTYNEQFF.

CDR3 nucleotide sequence: TGTGCCAGCGCCTACATAGGGATAGAGACCCAGTACTTC. Residues: CASAYIGIETQYF. V and J are TRBV25-1 and TRBJ2-5; D is undetermined. Between the trimmed V and J ends, which lost 8 bases and 4 bases, there was a span of 14 bases. CDR1 and CDR2 from the germline V gene are MGHDK and SYGVNS. This CDR3 is built from 13 residues.

In the case of this clonotype: A much larger clone lies one base from this, so it may be a read error. The chain recombines TRBV20-1 with TRBJ2-4; 9 nucleotides align to TRBD1. This CDR3 spans 15 amino acids. Germline V gene data show CDR1 as DFQATT and CDR2 as SNEGSKA (reference sequence). The J segment lost 1 base and the V segment lost 5 bases, leaving 6 bases of the junction unmatched. CDR3 loop: CSAGGDRAAKNIQYF. Here the CDR3 DNA reads TGCAGTGCTGGGGGGGACAGGGCGGCCAAAAACATTCAGTACTTC.

This clonotype was counted between two and nine times. The V call is TRBV12-3 or TRBV12-4, the J call TRBJ2-3; D is perhaps TRBD1 or TRBD2 (7 bases each). The CDR3 loop spans 16 amino acids. The ends were cut back, 4 bases at V and 2 bases at J, with 16 bases in the middle. Written as DNA, the CDR3 is TGTGCCAGCAGTTCGGGAGGACAGGCGAACACAGATACGCAGTATTTT. This codes for CASSSGGQANTDTQYF.

This clonotype was seen at least ten times. The rearrangement joins TRBV7-9 to TRBJ2-1; D unresolved. V dropped 1 base and J dropped 9 bases, with 10 bases sitting between them. The CDR3 length is 13 residues. Germline V CDR1 and CDR2: SEHNR, FQNEAQ (reference sequence). CDR3 loop: CASSLGAHPEQFF. The CDR3 DNA reads as TGTGCCAGCAGCTTAGGGGCCCACCCTGAGCAGTTCTTC.

This clonotype was seen ten or more times. The rearrangement joins TRBV20-1 to TRBJ2-7; the D is unclear. V gave up 6 bases and J gave up 2 bases, with 20 bases separating them. CDR3 length equals 15 residues. The V gene's germline CDR1 is DFQATT and CDR2 SNEGSKA (reference sequence). CDR3 nucleotide sequence: TGCAGTGCCAAGCATCCCCTCGGCACCACCTACGAGCAGTACTTC. Translated, it gives CSAKHPLGTTYEQYF.

This chain links TRBV5-1 with TRBJ2-3; 9 nucleotides line up with TRBD2. The CDR3 length is 18 residues. V dropped 1 base and J dropped 0; count of bases not matched to a gene: 9. Germline V CDR1 and CDR2: SGHRS, YFSETQ. This CDR3 is CASSLSAGGRYSTDTQYF. CDR3 nucleotides: TGCGCCAGCAGCTTGTCGGCGGGAGGGCGTTACAGCACAGATACGCAGTATTTT.

This chain joins TRBV7-9 and TRBJ2-1; unclear D gene. V was pared by 4 bases and J by 8 bases, with 15 bases between. Germline V gene lookup returns CDR1 SEHNR and CDR2 FQNEAQ (reference sequence). CDR3 size: 14 residues. In DNA form, the CDR3 reads TGTGCCAGCAGCTGTGAGGAGTGGACGCATGAGCAGTTCTTC. Protein product: CASSCEEWTHEQFF.

The table lists this clonotype with a few counts. The V and J genes are TRBV14 and TRBJ1-1; D uncertain. The V end lost 4 bases, the J end lost 0 bases, and 12 bases lay between the germline ends. The CDR3 is made up of 15 amino acids. Germline CDR1 SGHDN, CDR2 FVKESK. The CDR3 DNA reads as TGTGCCAGCAGCCGGACGAGGACGGTGAACACTGAAGCTTTCTTT. Translated: CASSRTRTVNTEAFF.

J is TRBJ1-1 and V is TRBV4-2; TRBD1 matches 8 bases. The CDR3 spans 15 residues. Unmatched junction bases numbered 3, after V lost 0 bases and J lost 3 bases. Germline lookup yields CDR1 LGHNA and CDR2 YNFKEQ. As DNA, the CDR3 is TGTGCCAGCAGCCAAGACGGACAGGGAGACACTGAAGCTTTCTTT. Amino acid sequence: CASSQDGQGDTEAFF.

This clonotype has only a few counts. The V call is TRBV11-3, the J call TRBJ2-7; D not resolved. The germline CDR1 and CDR2 sequences are SGHNT and YENEEA. Trimming shortened V by 5 bases and J by 7 bases, and 9 bases separated the two germline ends. This CDR3 region has 11 residues. The CDR3 spells CASSPHNEQYF. The CDR3 DNA reads TGTGCCAGCAGCCCCCACAATGAGCAGTACTTC.

With regard to this clonotype: Germline is not matched at one junction end, which may reflect a read error. V is TRBV15 and J is TRBJ2-1; D is perhaps TRBD1 (5 bases). The germline CDR1 and CDR2 sequences are LNHNV and YYDKDF (reference sequence). The CDR3 length is 14 residues. Written as DNA, the CDR3 is TGTGCCGCCAGCAGAGATAGGGGTCCTTACGAGCAGTTCTTC. Translating gives CAASRDRGPYEQFF.

The J gene is TRBJ2-5, the V gene TRBV2; 10 bases are shared with TRBD1. The CDR3 is made up of 16 amino acids. V shed 5 bases and J 4 bases; nucleotides not matched to a gene: 10. The V gene's germline CDR1 is SNHLY and CDR2 FYNNEI. The CDR3 nucleotides are TGTGCCAGCAGTTCCGACAGGGGGCGGCGCGGAGAGACCCAGTACTTC. The encoded protein is CASSSDRGRRGETQYF. Based on the CDR3 plus reference TRBV2 and TRBJ2-5, the full variable domain is EPEVTQTPSHQVTQMGQEVILRCVPISNHLYFYWYRQILGQKVEFLVSFYNNEISEKSEIFDDQFSVERPDGSNFTLKIRSTKLEDSAMYFCASSSDRGRRGETQYFGPGTRLLVL.

This clonotype was counted ten times or more. This chain joins TRBV5-1 and TRBJ2-3, with 8 bases fitting TRBD2. Losses at the gene ends were 9 bases for V and 1 base for J; bases not matched to a gene: 10. CDR3 length: 15 residues. Germline V gene sequence: CDR1 SGHRS, CDR2 YFSETQ. This CDR3 reads CATAWLGGGTDTQYF. CDR3 sequence (DNA): TGCGCCACCGCCTGGCTCGGGGGGGGCACAGATACGCAGTATTTT.

Only a few counts were recorded for this clonotype. Possible read error: a much larger clone is one base away. The chain has TRBV12-3 or TRBV12-4 and TRBJ2-3; tentatively, D is TRBD1 (7 bases). CDR3 length: 15 residues. As DNA, the CDR3 is TGTGCCAGCAGTTTAGCGTATGGGGGGACAGATGCGCAGTATTTT. Translated, it gives CASSLAYGGTDAQYF.

This clonotype was counted many times. The V gene is TRBV7-9, the J gene TRBJ2-4; D is undetermined. The CDR3 sequence is 13 residues long. The V gene lost 5 bases and the J gene lost 5 bases, with 10 bases spanning the gap. CDR1 and CDR2 from the germline V gene are SEHNR and FQNEAQ (reference sequence). DNA for the CDR3: TGTGCCAGCAGCCTGGGCGCGGAAAACATTCAGTACTTC. This sequence encodes CASSLGAENIQYF.

Points on this clonotype: A read error may be the cause here, since a much bigger clone is one base away. The genes are TRBV30 and TRBJ2-5, with D possibly being TRBD1 (6 bases). CDR3 length equals 14 residues. The germline V gene has CDR1 GTSNPN and CDR2 SVGIG (reference sequence). CDR3 sequence reads: CAWSVGTGKEAQYF. The CDR3 nucleotides read TGTGCCTGGAGTGTTGGTACAGGGAAAGAGGCCCAGTACTTC. Supplemented by reference TRBV30 and TRBJ2-5, the full variable domain reads SQTIHQWPATLVQPVGSPLSLECTVEGTSNPNLYWYRQAAGRGLQLLFYSVGIGQISSEVPQNLSASRPQDRQFILSSKKLLLSDSGFYLCAWSVGTGKEAQYFGPGTRLLVL.

This clonotype was seen repeatedly, ten times or more. The chain joins TRBV6-6 to TRBJ1-4, with TRBD1 matching over 7 bases. Germline V gene data show CDR1 as MNHNY and CDR2 as SVGAGI (reference sequence). J was trimmed by 8 bases and V by 2 bases; bases with no gene match: 2. CDR3 size: 13 residues. In nucleotides, the CDR3 is TGTGCCAGCAGTTACAGGACAGGCGAAAAACTGTTTTTT. The encoded protein is CASSYRTGEKLFF.

The rearrangement joins TRBV3-1 to TRBJ2-4; 9 positions match TRBD2. The DNA end is a closer match to TRBJ2-7, so the J assignment may be wrong. CDR3 size: 15 residues. Germline V gene data show CDR1 as LGHDT and CDR2 as YNNKEL (reference sequence). The CDR3 nucleotides are TGTGCCAGCAGCCGAGGAGGGACTAGCATATACGAGCAGTACTTC. Translation: CASSRGGTSIYEQYF.

The CDR3 nucleotides read TGTGCCAGCAGCGGACCGGGACACCATCCCTACGAGCAGTACTTC. Amino acid sequence: CASSGPGHHPYEQYF. This sequence joins TRBV5-6 and TRBJ2-7, with D perhaps TRBD1 (6 bases). Germline-derived CDR1 and CDR2 are SGHDT and YYEEEE. V was trimmed by 4 bases and J by 2 bases, leaving 16 bases between them. This CDR3 is built from 15 residues.